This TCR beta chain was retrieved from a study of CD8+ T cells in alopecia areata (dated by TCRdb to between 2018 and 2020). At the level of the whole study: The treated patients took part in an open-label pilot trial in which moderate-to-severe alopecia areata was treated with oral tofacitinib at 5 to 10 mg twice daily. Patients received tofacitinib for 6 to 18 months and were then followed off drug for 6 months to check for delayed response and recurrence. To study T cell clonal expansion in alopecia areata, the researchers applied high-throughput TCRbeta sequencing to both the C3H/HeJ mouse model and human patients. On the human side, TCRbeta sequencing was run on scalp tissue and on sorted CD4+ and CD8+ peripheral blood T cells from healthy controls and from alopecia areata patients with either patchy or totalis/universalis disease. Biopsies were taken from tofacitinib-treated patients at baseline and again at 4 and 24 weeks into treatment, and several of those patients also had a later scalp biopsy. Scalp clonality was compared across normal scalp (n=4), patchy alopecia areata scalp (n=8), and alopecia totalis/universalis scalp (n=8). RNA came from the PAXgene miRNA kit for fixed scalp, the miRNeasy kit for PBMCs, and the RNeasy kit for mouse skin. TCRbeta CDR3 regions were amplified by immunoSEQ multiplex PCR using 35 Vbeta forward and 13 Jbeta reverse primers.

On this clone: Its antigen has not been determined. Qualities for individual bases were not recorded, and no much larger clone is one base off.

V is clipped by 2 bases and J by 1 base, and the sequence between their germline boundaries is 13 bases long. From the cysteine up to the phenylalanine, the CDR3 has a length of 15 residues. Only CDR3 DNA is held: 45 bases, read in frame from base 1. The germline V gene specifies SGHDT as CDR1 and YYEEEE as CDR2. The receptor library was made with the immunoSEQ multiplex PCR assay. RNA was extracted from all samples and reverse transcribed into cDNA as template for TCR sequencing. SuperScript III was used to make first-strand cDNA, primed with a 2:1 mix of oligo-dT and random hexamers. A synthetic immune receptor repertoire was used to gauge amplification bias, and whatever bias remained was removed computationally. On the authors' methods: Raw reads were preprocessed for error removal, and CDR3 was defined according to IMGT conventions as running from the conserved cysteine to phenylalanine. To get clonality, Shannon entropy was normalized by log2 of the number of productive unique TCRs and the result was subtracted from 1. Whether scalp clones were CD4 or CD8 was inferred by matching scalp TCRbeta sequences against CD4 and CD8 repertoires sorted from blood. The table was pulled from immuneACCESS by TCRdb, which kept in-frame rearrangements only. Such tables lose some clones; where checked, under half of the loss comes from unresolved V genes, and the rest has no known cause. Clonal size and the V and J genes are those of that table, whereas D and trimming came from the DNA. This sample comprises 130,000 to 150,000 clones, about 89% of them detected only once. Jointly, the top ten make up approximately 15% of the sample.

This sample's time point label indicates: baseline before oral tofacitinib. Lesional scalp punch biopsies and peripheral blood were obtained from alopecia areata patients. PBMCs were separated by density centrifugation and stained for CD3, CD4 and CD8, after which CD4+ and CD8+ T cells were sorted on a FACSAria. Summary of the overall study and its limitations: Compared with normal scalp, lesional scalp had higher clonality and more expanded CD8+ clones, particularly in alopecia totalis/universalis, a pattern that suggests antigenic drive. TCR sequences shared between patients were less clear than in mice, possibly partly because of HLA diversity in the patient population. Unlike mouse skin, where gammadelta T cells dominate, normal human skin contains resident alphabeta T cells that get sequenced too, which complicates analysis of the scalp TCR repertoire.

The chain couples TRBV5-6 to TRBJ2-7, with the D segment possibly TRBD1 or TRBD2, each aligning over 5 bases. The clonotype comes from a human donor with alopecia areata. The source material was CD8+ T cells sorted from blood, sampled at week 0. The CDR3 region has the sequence CASSLPRDASYEQYF. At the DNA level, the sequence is TGTGCCAGCAGCTTACCCCGGGACGCGTCCTACGAGCAGTACTTC.